Listed below are T cell receptor beta chains from one sample, sequenced in a study of naive and memory T cell subsets. TCRdb re-derived calls from the UMI-ligation and nested PCR reads in MiXCR, one entry per CDR3 protein. The sample carries some 30,000 distinct CDR3 sequences, under 20% recorded once. Sequencing used effector memory CD4+ T cells from blood. These receptors originate from a human donor in good health. Both conserved end residues are part of each CDR3. D genes are given only for firm matches. The size of a clone is reported for some rows only, either as once, few or many, or as a class for expanded clones.

clone_size,j_call,v_call,d_call,cdr3_aa,cdr3_nt
.,TRBJ1-1,TRBV14,.,CASSQVVRSEAFF,TGTGCCAGCAGCCAAGTTGTGAGGAGTGAAGCTTTCTTT
few,TRBJ2-3,TRBV4-3,TRBD1,CASSHSPSTGDNTDTQYF,TGCGCCAGCAGCCATTCTCCCTCCACAGGGGACAACACAGATACGCAGTATTTT
few,TRBJ2-7,TRBV3-1,.,CASSPPDRAYEQYF,TGTGCCAGCAGCCCACCGGACAGAGCCTACGAGCAGTACTTC
.,TRBJ2-7,TRBV20-1,TRBD2,CSARGASGRAVEQYF,TGCAGTGCTAGAGGGGCTAGCGGGAGGGCGGTTGAGCAGTACTTC
.,TRBJ2-1,TRBV6-5,TRBD1,CASSGETGGEIGEQFF,TGTGCCAGCAGCGGCGAAACAGGGGGTGAAATAGGTGAGCAGTTCTTC
.,TRBJ2-5,TRBV5-1,.,CASSFGGGSQETQYF,TGCGCCAGCAGCTTCGGGGGAGGATCTCAAGAGACCCAGTACTTC
.,TRBJ1-5,TRBV28,.,CASSVISVSNQPQHF,TGTGCCAGCAGCGTAATCTCGGTCAGCAATCAGCCCCAGCATTTT
.,TRBJ1-6,TRBV28,.,CASRRSGASSYNSPLHF,TGTGCCAGCAGACGATCAGGGGCAAGCTCCTATAATTCACCCCTCCACTTT
.,TRBJ2-2,TRBV3-1,TRBD2,CASSHRSGLGRAGELFF,TGTGCCAGCAGCCACAGAAGCGGACTAGGGAGGGCCGGGGAGCTGTTTTTT
medium-sized,TRBJ1-4,TRBV6-6,.,CASITGSFATNEKLFF,TGTGCCAGCATCACGGGATCATTTGCAACTAATGAAAAACTGTTTTTT
few,TRBJ2-5,TRBV6-2/TRBV6-3,.,CASSYSSFGSGPQGAQYF,TGTGCCAGCAGTTACTCGAGCTTCGGGTCAGGGCCCCAAGGGGCCCAGTACTTC
few,TRBJ1-6,TRBV25-1,TRBD1,CASSERTGLNSPLHF,TGTGCCAGCAGTGAGAGGACAGGGTTGAATTCACCCCTCCACTTT
.,TRBJ1-4,TRBV28,.,CASSLGGTTNEKLFF,TGTGCCAGCAGTTTAGGCGGTACAACTAATGAAAAACTGTTTTTT
.,TRBJ2-3,TRBV9,.,CASSQDFTRTDTQYF,TGTGCCAGCAGCCAAGACTTTACCCGCACAGATACGCAGTATTTT
.,TRBJ2-5,TRBV12-3/TRBV12-4,.,CASSYRGGQETQYF,TGTGCCAGCAGTTACAGGGGGGGCCAAGAGACCCAGTACTTC
.,TRBJ1-5,TRBV30,.,CAWSGTGRQPQHF,TGTGCCTGGAGTGGAACAGGTAGGCAGCCCCAGCATTTT
medium-sized,TRBJ1-5,TRBV6-1,TRBD1,CATATGGDQPQHF,TGTGCCACCGCTACAGGGGGCGATCAGCCCCAGCATTTT
.,TRBJ1-2,TRBV20-1,.,CSAANLGYNYGYTF,TGCAGTGCTGCCAACCTGGGCTATAACTATGGCTACACCTTC
medium-sized,TRBJ2-3,TRBV20-1,TRBD1,CSAPRQGRTDTQYF,TGCAGTGCTCCCCGACAGGGACGCACAGATACGCAGTATTTT
.,TRBJ2-5,TRBV6-5,TRBD2,CASAKTGLARQETQYF,TGTGCCAGCGCCAAAACGGGACTAGCGAGACAAGAGACCCAGTACTTC
few,TRBJ1-4,TRBV30,.,CAWRRESEKLFF,TGTGCCTGGAGGAGGGAATCTGAAAAACTGTTTTTT
few,TRBJ1-5,TRBV7-2,TRBD1,CASSLYQGALGSSPQHF,TGTGCCAGCAGCTTATATCAGGGGGCTTTAGGGTCCAGTCCCCAGCATTTT
.,TRBJ2-4,TRBV2,TRBD1,CASSGGSKNIQYF,TGTGCCAGCTCAGGGGGTAGCAAAAACATTCAGTACTTC
many,TRBJ2-3,TRBV18,.,CASSPTGPDTQYF,TGTGCCAGCTCACCAACGGGGCCAGATACGCAGTATTTT
.,TRBJ1-6,TRBV16,.,CASSQEVSSERDSPLHF,TGTGCCAGCAGCCAGGAAGTTAGCAGTGAGCGGGATTCACCCCTCCACTTT
.,TRBJ2-4,TRBV12-3/TRBV12-4,.,CASSLSAGRVPFTKNIQYF,TGTGCCAGCAGTTTATCCGCAGGCCGGGTCCCCTTTACCAAAAACATTCAGTACTTC
.,TRBJ2-5,TRBV7-9,TRBD1,CASSSTGTGKSFGQETQYF,TGTGCCAGCAGCTCAACCGGGACAGGGAAGAGTTTTGGCCAAGAGACCCAGTACTTC
few,TRBJ1-2,TRBV5-1,TRBD1,CASSARTGTGVRYTF,TGCGCCAGCAGCGCACGTACCGGGACAGGGGTTCGCTACACCTTC